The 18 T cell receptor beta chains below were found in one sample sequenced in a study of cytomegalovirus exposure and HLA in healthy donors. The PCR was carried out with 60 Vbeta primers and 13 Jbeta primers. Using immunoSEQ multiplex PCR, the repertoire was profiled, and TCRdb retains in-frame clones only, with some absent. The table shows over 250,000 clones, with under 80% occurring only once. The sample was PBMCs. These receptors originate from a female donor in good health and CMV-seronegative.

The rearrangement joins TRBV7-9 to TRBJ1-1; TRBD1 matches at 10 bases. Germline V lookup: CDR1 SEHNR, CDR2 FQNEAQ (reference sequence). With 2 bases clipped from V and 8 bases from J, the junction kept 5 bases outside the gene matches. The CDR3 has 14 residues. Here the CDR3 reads CASSLLRDRGEAFF. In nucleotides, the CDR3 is TGTGCCAGCAGCTTACTCCGGGACAGGGGAGAAGCTTTCTTT.

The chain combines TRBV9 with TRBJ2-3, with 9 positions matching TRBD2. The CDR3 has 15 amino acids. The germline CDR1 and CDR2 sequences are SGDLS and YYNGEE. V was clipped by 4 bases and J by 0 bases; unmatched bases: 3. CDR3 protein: CASSLGLASTDTQYF. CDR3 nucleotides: TGTGCCAGCAGCCTTGGACTAGCGAGCACAGATACGCAGTATTTT.

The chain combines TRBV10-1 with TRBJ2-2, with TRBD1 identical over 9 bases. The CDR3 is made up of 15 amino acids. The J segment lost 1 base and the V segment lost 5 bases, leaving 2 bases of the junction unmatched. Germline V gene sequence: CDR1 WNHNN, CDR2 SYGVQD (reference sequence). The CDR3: CASSLGQGNTGELFF. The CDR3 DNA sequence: TGCGCCAGCAGTCTGGGACAGGGGAACACCGGGGAGCTGTTTTTT.

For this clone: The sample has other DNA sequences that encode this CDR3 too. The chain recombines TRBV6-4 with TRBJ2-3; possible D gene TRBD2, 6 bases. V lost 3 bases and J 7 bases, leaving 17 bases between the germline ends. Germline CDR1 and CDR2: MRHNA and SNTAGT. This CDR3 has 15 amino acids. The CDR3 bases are TGTGCCAGCAGTGAGGTTAGCGGAAGTGCAAATACGCAGTATTTT. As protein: CASSEVSGSANTQYF.

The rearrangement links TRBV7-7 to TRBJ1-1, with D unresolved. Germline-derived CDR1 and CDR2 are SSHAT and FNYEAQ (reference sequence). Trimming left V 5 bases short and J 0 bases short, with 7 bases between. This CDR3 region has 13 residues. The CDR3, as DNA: TGTGCCAGCAGCAGGGAGTTGAACACTGAAGCTTTCTTT. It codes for CASSRELNTEAFF.

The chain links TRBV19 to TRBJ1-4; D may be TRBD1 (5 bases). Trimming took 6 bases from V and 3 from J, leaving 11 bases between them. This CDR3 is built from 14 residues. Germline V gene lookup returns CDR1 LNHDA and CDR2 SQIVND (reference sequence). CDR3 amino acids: CASSPRVANEKLFF. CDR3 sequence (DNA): TGTGCCAGTAGCCCCAGGGTGGCTAATGAAAAACTGTTTTTT.

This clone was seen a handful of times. This chain's CDR3 is CASSMGGDTGELFF. The CDR3 DNA follows: TGTGCCAGTAGTATGGGAGGGGACACCGGGGAGCTGTTTTTT. The chain uses TRBV19 and TRBJ2-2, with 7 bases that match TRBD2. Germline V gene data show CDR1 as LNHDA and CDR2 as SQIVND (reference sequence). This CDR3 is built from 14 residues. Trimming took 3 bases from V and 3 from J; bases not matched to a gene: 1.

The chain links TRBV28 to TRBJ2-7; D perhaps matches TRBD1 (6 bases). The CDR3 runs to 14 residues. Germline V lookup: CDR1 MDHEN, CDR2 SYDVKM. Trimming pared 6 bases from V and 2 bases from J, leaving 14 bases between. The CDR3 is CASSPTGLPYEQYF. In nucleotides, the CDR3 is TGTGCCAGCAGCCCGACAGGACTGCCCTACGAGCAGTACTTC.

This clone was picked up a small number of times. The DNA of the CDR3 is TGTGCTAGTGGTTTGGTAATACGGGGGACTAGCGGGAGGGCCGGGGAGACCCAGTACTTC. Encoded protein: CASGLVIRGTSGRAGETQYF. This chain links TRBV12-5 with TRBJ2-5; 16 nucleotides align to TRBD2. V was clipped by 0 bases and J by 5 bases; unmatched bases: 12. The CDR3 totals 20 residues. Germline CDR1 LGHNT, CDR2 FRNRAP.

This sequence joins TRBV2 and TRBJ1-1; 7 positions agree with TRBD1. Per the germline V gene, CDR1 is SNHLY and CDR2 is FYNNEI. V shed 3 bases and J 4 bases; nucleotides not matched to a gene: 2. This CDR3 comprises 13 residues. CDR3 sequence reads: CASSDRGATEAFF. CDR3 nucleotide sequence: TGTGCCAGCAGTGACAGGGGGGCCACTGAAGCTTTCTTT.

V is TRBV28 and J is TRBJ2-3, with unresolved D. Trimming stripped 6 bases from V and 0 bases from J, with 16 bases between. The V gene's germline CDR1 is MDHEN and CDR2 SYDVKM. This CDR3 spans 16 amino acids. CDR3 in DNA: TGTGCCAGCAGGAGTTTCCAGGCGACAAGCACAGATACGCAGTATTTT. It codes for CASRSFQATSTDTQYF.

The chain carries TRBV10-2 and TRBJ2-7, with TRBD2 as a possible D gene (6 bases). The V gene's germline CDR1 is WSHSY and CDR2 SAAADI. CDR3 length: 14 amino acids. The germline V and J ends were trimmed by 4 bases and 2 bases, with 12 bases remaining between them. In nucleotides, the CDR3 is TGCGCCAGCAGTGGTAGCGGAGTAGCCTACGAGCAGTACTTC. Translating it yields CASSGSGVAYEQYF.

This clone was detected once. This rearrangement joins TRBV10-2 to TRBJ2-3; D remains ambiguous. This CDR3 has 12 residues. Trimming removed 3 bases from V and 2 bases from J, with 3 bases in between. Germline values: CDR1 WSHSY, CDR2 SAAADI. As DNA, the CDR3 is TGCGCCAGCAGTGACTACACAGATACGCAGTATTTT. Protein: CASSDYTDTQYF.

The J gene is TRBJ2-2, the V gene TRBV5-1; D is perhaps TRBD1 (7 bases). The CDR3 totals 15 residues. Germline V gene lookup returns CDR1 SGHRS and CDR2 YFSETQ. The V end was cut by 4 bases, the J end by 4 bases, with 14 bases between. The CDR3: CASSVQGGGTGELFF. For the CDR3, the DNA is TGCGCCAGCAGCGTCCAGGGGGGTGGCACCGGGGAGCTGTTTTTT.

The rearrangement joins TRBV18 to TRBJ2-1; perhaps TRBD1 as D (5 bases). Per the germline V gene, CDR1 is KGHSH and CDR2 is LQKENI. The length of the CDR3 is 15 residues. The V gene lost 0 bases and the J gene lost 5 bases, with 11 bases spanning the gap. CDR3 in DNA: TGTGCCAGCTCACCACCGGGGCGAACTCACAATGAGCAGTTCTTC. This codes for CASSPPGRTHNEQFF.

This CDR3 is CASDGGDGGELFF. The CDR3 DNA reads as TGTGCCAGCGATGGGGGGGATGGGGGGGAGCTGTTTTTT. The chain carries TRBV28 and TRBJ2-2; TRBD2 aligns across 7 bases. Unmatched junction bases numbered 8, after V lost 8 bases and J lost 8 bases. The V gene's germline CDR1 is MDHEN and CDR2 SYDVKM. This CDR3 spans 13 amino acids.

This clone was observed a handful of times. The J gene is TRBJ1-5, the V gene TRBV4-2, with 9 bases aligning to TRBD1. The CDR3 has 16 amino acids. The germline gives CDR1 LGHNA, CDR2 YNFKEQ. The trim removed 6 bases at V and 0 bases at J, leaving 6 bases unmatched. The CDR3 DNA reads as TGTGCCAGCAGTTCCGGGACAGGGTATAGCAATCAGCCCCAGCATTTT. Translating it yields CASSSGTGYSNQPQHF.

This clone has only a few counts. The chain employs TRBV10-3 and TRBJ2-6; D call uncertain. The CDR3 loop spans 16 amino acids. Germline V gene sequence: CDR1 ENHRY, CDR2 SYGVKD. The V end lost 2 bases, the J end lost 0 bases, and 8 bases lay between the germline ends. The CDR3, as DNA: TGTGCCATCAGTGAGGCAGTTTTCTCTGGGGCCAACGTCCTGACTTTC. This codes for CAISEAVFSGANVLTF.